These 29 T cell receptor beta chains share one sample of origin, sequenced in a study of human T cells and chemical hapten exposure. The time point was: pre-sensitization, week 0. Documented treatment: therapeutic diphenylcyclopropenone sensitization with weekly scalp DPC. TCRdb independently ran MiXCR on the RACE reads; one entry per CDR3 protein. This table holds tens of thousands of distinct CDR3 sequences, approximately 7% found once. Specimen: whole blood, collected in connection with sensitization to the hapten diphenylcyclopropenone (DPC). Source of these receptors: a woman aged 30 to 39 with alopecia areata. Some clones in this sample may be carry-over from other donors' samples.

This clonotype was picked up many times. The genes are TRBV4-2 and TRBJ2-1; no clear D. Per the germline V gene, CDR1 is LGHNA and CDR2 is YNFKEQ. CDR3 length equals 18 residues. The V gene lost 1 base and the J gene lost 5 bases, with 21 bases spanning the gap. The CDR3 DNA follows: TGTGCCAGCAGCCAAGGAAGACTGCCGCCACAAGGAAACAATGAGCAGTTCTTC. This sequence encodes CASSQGRLPPQGNNEQFF.

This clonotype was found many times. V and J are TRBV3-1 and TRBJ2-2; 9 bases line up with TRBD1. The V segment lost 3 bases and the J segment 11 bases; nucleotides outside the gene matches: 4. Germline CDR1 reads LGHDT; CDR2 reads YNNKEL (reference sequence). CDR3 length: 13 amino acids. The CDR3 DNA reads TGTGCCAGCAGCCAGACAGGGGGTGGCGAGCTGTTTTTT. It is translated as CASSQTGGGELFF.

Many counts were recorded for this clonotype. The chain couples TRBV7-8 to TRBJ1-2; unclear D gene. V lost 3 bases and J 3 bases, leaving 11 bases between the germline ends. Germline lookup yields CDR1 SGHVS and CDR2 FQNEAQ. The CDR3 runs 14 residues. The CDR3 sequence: CASSFRETDYGYTF. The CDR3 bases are TGTGCCAGCAGCTTCCGGGAGACGGACTATGGCTACACCTTC.

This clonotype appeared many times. The CDR3 loop is CASRSGGEEQFF. The CDR3 DNA is TGTGCCAGCAGGAGCGGGGGGGAAGAGCAGTTCTTC. V is TRBV12-3 or TRBV12-4 and J is TRBJ2-1, with 10 bases matching TRBD2. V shed 6 bases and J 10 bases; nucleotides not matched to a gene: 3. CDR3 length: 12 residues.

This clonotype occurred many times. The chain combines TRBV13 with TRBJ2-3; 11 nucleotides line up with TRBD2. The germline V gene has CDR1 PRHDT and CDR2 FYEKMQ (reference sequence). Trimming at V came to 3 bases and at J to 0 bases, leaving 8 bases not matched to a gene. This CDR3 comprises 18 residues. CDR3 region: CASSFSSGGHTSTDTQYF. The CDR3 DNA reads TGTGCCAGCAGCTTCTCTAGCGGGGGGCACACTAGCACAGATACGCAGTATTTT.

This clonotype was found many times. The CDR3 nucleotides are TGTGCCAGCAGCTTAAACCCTGAAGCTTTCTTT. Protein sequence: CASSLNPEAFF. J is TRBJ1-1 and V is TRBV7-9, with D unclear. Per germline, CDR1 SEHNR and CDR2 FQNEAQ (reference sequence). This CDR3 comprises 11 residues. With 2 bases removed from V and 6 bases from J, the gap between germline ends came to 4 bases.

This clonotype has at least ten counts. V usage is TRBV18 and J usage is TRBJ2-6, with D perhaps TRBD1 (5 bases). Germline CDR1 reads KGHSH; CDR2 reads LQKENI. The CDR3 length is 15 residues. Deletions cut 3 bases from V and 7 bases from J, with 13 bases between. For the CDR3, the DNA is TGTGCCAGCTCACCCTCAACAGGACAAGCCAACGTCCTGACTTTC. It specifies CASSPSTGQANVLTF.

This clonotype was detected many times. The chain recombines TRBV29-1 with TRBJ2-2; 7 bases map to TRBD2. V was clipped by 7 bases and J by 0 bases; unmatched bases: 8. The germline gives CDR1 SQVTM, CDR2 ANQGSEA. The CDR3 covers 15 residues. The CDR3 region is CSANLAVANTGELFF. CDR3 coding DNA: TGCAGCGCTAACCTAGCGGTAGCGAACACCGGGGAGCTGTTTTTT.

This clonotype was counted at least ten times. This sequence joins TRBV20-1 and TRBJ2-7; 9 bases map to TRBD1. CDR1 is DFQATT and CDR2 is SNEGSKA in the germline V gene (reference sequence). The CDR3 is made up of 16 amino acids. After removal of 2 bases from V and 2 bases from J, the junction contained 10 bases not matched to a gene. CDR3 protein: CSARMDRGALTYEQYF. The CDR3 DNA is TGCAGTGCTAGAATGGACAGGGGTGCGCTTACCTACGAGCAGTACTTC.

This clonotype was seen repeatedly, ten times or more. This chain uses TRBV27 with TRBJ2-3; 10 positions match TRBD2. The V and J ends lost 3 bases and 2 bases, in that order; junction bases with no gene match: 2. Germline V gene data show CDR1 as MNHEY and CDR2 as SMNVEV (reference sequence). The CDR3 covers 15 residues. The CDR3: CASSFGTSDTDTQYF. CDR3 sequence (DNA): TGTGCCAGCAGTTTCGGGACTAGCGACACAGATACGCAGTATTTT.

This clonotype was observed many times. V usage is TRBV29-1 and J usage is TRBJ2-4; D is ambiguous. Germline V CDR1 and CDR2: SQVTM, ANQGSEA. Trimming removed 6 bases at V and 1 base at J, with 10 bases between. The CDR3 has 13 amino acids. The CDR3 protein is CSVLLIAKNIQYF. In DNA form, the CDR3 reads TGCAGCGTGCTACTAATTGCCAAAAACATTCAGTACTTC.

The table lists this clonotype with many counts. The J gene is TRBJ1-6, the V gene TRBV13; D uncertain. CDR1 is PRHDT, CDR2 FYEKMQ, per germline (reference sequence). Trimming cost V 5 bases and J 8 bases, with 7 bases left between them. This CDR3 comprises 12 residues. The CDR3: CASSNLYSPLHF. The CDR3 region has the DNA TGTGCCAGCAGCAACCTATATTCACCCCTCCACTTT.

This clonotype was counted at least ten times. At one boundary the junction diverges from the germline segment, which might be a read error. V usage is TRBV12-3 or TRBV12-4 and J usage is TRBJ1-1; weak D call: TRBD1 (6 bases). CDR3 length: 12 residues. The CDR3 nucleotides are TGTGCCAGCAGTTTAGGGCTGACAAGGGGGGCCTTT. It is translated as CASSLGLTRGAF.

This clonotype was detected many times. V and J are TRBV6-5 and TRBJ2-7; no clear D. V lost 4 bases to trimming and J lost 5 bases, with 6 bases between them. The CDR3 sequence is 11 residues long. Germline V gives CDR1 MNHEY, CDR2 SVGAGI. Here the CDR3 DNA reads TGTGCCAGCAGTTCGGGCCACGAGCAGTACTTC. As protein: CASSSGHEQYF.

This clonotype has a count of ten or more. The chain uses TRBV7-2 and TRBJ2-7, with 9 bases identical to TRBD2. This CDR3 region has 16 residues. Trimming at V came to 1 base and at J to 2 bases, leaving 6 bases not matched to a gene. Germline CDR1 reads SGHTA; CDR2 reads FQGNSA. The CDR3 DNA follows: TGTGCCAGCAGCTTAGGATTTCTAGCGGGACCCTACGAGCAGTACTTC. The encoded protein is CASSLGFLAGPYEQYF.

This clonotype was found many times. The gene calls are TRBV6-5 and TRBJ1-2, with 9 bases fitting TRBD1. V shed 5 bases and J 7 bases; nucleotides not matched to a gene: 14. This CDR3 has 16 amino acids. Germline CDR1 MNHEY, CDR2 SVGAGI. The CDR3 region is CASSKTGTGRIRGYTF. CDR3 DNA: TGTGCCAGCAGTAAGACCGGGACAGGGAGGATACGTGGCTACACCTTC.

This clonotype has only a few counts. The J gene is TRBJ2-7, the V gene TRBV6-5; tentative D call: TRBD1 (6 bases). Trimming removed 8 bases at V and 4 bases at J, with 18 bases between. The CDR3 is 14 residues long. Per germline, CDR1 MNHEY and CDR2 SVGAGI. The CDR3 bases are TGTGCCAGCCGCCCCTGGGGGACAAATTACGAGCAGTACTTC. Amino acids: CASRPWGTNYEQYF.

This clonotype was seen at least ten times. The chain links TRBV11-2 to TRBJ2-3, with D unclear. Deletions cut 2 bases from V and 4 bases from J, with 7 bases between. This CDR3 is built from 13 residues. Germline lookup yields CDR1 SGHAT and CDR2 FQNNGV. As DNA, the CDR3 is TGTGCCAGCAGCTTATGGCAGGCAGATACGCAGTATTTT. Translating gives CASSLWQADTQYF.

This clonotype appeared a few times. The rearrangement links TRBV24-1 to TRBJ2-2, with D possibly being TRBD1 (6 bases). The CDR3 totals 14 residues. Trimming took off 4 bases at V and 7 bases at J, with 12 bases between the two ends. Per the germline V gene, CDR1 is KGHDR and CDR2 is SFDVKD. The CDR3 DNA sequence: TGTGCCACCAGTGAAGGGGGATTACACGGGGAGCTGTTTTTT. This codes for CATSEGGLHGELFF.

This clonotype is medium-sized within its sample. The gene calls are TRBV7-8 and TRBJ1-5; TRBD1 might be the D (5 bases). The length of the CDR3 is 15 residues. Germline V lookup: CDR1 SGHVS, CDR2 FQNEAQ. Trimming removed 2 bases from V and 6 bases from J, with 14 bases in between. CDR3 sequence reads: CASSLNQGPSQPQHF. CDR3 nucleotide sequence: TGTGCCAGCAGCTTAAATCAGGGCCCCAGTCAGCCCCAGCATTTT.

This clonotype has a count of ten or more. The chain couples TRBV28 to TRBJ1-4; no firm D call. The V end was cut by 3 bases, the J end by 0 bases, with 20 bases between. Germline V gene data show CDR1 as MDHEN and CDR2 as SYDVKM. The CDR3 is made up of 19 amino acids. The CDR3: CASSFTRFRRLATNEKLFF. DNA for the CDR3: TGTGCCAGCAGTTTCACTCGTTTCAGGCGACTAGCAACTAATGAAAAACTGTTTTTT.

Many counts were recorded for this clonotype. CDR3 DNA sequence: TGTGCCAGCTCACGGTCTACAGGGGAGGGCACTGAAGCTTTCTTT. The encoded protein is CASSRSTGEGTEAFF. The chain carries TRBV18 and TRBJ1-1; 7 bases map to TRBD1. Unmatched junction bases numbered 9, after V lost 4 bases and J lost 4 bases. The germline V gene encodes CDR1 KGHSH and CDR2 LQKENI. This CDR3 contains 15 residues.

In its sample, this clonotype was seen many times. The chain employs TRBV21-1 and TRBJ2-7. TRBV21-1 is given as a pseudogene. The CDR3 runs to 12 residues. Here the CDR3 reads CASLLTSYEQYF. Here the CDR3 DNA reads TGTGCCAGCCTTTTAACCTCCTACGAGCAGTACTTC.

The CDR3 DNA is TGTGCCAGCAGCCCGACAGGGACGGGGACTGAAGCTTTCTTT. Its protein product is CASSPTGTGTEAFF. The rearrangement uses TRBV7-2 and TRBJ1-1, with 7 bases aligning to TRBD1. The CDR3 is 14 amino acids. Losses at the gene ends were 5 bases for V and 5 bases for J; bases not matched to a gene: 8. The V gene's germline CDR1 is SGHTA and CDR2 FQGNSA.

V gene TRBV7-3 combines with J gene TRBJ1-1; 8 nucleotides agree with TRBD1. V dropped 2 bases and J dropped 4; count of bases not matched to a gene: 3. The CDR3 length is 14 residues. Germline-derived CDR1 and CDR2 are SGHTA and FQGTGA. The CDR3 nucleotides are TGTGCCAGCAGCTTACATCAGGGGGCCACTGAAGCTTTCTTT. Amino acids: CASSLHQGATEAFF.

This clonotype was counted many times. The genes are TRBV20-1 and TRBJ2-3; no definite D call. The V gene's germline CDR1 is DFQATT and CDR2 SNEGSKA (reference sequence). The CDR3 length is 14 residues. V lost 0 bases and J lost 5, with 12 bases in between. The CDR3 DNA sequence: TGCAGTGCTAGAGATCCTAAGGGTGGAGATACGCAGTATTTT. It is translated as CSARDPKGGDTQYF.

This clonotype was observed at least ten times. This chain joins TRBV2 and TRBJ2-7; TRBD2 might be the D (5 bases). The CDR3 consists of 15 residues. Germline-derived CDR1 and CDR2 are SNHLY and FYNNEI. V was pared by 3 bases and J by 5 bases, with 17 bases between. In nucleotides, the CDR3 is TGTGCCAGCAGTGAGTTGGAGGCAGGCATCAACGAGCAGTACTTC. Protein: CASSELEAGINEQYF.

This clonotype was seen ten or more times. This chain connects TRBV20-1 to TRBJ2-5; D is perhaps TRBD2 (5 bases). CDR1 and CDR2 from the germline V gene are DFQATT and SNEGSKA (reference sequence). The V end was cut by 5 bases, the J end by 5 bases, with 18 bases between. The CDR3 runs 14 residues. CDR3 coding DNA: TGCAGTGCTGAGGTGCGCGGGTTCGGCGAGACCCAGTACTTC. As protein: CSAEVRGFGETQYF.

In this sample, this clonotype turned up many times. CDR3 loop: CSARDPTSMGKNIQYF. The CDR3 DNA reads as TGCAGTGCTAGAGATCCGACTAGTATGGGCAAAAACATTCAGTACTTC. This rearrangement joins TRBV20-1 to TRBJ2-4; a possible D gene is TRBD2 (6 bases). The germline gives CDR1 DFQATT, CDR2 SNEGSKA (reference sequence). Deletions cut 0 bases from V and 3 bases from J, with 15 bases between. The CDR3 runs to 16 residues.